One and the same sample provided the 24 T cell receptor beta chains below, sequenced in a study of T cells in Graves' hyperthyroidism and ophthalmopathy. The source material, RNA transcripts, was used to amplify TCR beta CDR3 regions. First-round RT-PCR with HTBI primers amplified the TCR CDR3 region. In TCRdb, the multiplex PCR reads were re-called with MiXCR into one record per CDR3 protein. The repertoire holds 550,000 to 600,000 distinct CDR3 sequences, with 13% to 15% as singletons. Sequences were obtained from blood. Source of these receptors: a young woman with Graves' ophthalmopathy.

J is TRBJ1-2 and V is TRBV6-2 or TRBV6-3; D gene ambiguous. This CDR3 spans 14 amino acids. Germline CDR1 reads MNHEY; CDR2 reads SVGEGT. Trimming pared 6 bases from V and 8 bases from J, leaving 19 bases between. The CDR3 DNA is TGTGCCAGCAGCGGGGATGGAATAACGTCCGGCTACACCTTC. It yields the protein CASSGDGITSGYTF.

The table lists this clonotype with many counts. One junction end does not reproduce the germline sequence, and a read error may be involved. The chain uses TRBV29-1 and TRBJ1-1, with D perhaps TRBD1 (5 bases). The CDR3 loop spans 13 amino acids. The germline gives CDR1 SQVTM, CDR2 ANQGSEA. The CDR3 DNA sequence: TGCAGCGTCGAAGACAGATTAAACACTGAAGCTTTCTTT. This codes for CSVEDRLNTEAFF. Filled out from reference TRBV29-1 and TRBJ1-1, the complete variable domain reads SAVISQKPSRDICQRGTSLTIQCQVDSQVTMMFWYRQQPGQSLTLIATANQGSEATYESGFVIDKFPISRPNLTFSTLTVSNMSPEDSSIYLCSVEDRLNTEAFFGQGTRLTVV.

This clonotype has a count of ten or more. The J gene is TRBJ2-7, the V gene TRBV7-9, with unresolved D. Germline CDR1 and CDR2: SEHNR and FQNEAQ (reference sequence). Trimming shortened V by 5 bases and J by 2 bases, and 7 bases separated the two germline ends. The length of the CDR3 is 12 residues. CDR3 sequence reads: CASSEYAYEQYF. The CDR3 coding sequence is TGTGCCAGCAGCGAGTACGCCTACGAGCAGTACTTC. Drawing the rest from reference TRBV7-9 and TRBJ2-7, the complete variable domain is DTGVSQNPRHKITKRGQNVTFRCDPISEHNRLYWYRQTLGQGPEFLTYFQNEAQLEKSRLLSDRFSAERPKGSFSTLEIQRTEQGDSAMYLCASSEYAYEQYFGPGTRLTVT.

This clonotype showed up just a few times. The chain couples TRBV6-1 to TRBJ2-7; a possible D gene is TRBD2 (5 bases). From germline, CDR1 is MNHNS and CDR2 SASEGT. The CDR3 covers 14 residues. The germline V and J ends were trimmed by 3 bases and 3 bases, with 12 bases remaining between them. The CDR3 region is CASSDLPDYYEQYF. As DNA, the CDR3 is TGTGCCAGCAGTGACTTACCAGACTACTACGAGCAGTACTTC.

This clonotype was observed a few times. V gene TRBV9 combines with J gene TRBJ1-1; TRBD1 matches at 7 bases. Germline CDR1 and CDR2: SGDLS and YYNGEE. V trimming: 4 bases; J trimming: 10 bases; junction bases outside the gene matches: 10. The CDR3 is 13 residues long. CDR3 sequence (DNA): TGTGCCAGCAGCCCCAGCAGGGCAGGGGGAGCTTTCTTT. Residues: CASSPSRAGGAFF. Complete variable domain (other parts from reference TRBV9 and TRBJ1-1): DSGVTQTPKHLITATGQRVTLRCSPRSGDLSVYWYQQSLDQGLQFLIQYYNGEERAKGNILERFSAQQFPDLHSELNLSSLELGDSALYFCASSPSRAGGAFFGQGTRLTVV.

This clonotype occurred many times. V is TRBV10-3 and J is TRBJ2-3; the match to TRBD2 covers 11 bases. V lost 6 bases to trimming and J lost 4 bases; unmatched junction nucleotides: 6. Germline values: CDR1 ENHRY, CDR2 SYGVKD. The CDR3 is 15 amino acids. The CDR3 reads CAISSLAGVSDTQYF. The CDR3 DNA follows: TGTGCCATCAGCTCACTAGCGGGAGTATCAGATACGCAGTATTTT.

This clonotype came up many times. The chain links TRBV6-6 to TRBJ1-1; no reliable D call. The germline V and J ends were trimmed by 2 bases and 2 bases, with 9 bases remaining between them. This CDR3 is built from 14 residues. CDR1 and CDR2 from the germline V gene are MNHNY and SVGAGI (reference sequence). CDR3 DNA sequence: TGTGCCAGCAGTTACGACGCCTCTAACACTGAAGCTTTCTTT. Translation gives CASSYDASNTEAFF.

DNA for the CDR3: TGTGCCAGCAGTGGGGAGGAAGGAGGCCCTAATGAGCAGTTCTTC. Encoded protein: CASSGEEGGPNEQFF. The rearrangement joins TRBV9 to TRBJ2-1; D perhaps matches TRBD2 (6 bases). Per the germline V gene, CDR1 is SGDLS and CDR2 is YYNGEE. V was cut by 5 bases and J by 7 bases, with 19 bases left in between. There are 15 residues in the CDR3.

The chain joins TRBV10-2 to TRBJ2-1; 9 bases line up with TRBD2. This CDR3 is built from 18 residues. With V trimmed by 10 bases and J by 3 bases, 19 bases remained unmatched. In germline, CDR1 is WSHSY, CDR2 SAAADI. The CDR3 here is CATNSGLAGGPYYNEQFF. The CDR3 DNA follows: TGCGCCACTAATTCGGGACTAGCAGGTGGGCCCTACTACAATGAGCAGTTCTTC.

The sample holds many counts of this clonotype. The chain employs TRBV6-2 or TRBV6-3 and TRBJ1-1, with D possibly being TRBD1 (5 bases). Trimming removed 1 base from V and 3 bases from J, with 12 bases in between. The CDR3 covers 15 residues. Looked up from germline, CDR1 is MNHEY and CDR2 is SVGEGT. This CDR3 reads CASSYFGGRDTEAFF. The CDR3 nucleotides read TGTGCCAGCAGTTACTTCGGGGGGAGGGACACTGAAGCTTTCTTT.

This clonotype was counted many times. This rearrangement joins TRBV6-1 to TRBJ1-2; D perhaps matches TRBD1 (5 bases). Germline CDR1 reads MNHNS; CDR2 reads SASEGT. The CDR3 runs 14 residues. Trimming took off 10 bases at V and 8 bases at J, with 23 bases between the two ends. CDR3 residues: CATLRGEPALGYTF. In DNA, the CDR3 is TGTGCCACTTTGCGGGGGGAGCCCGCCCTAGGCTACACCTTC.

This clonotype was found many times. The chain recombines TRBV7-3 with TRBJ2-1; 8 positions match TRBD2. Germline trimming cut 2 bases from V and 7 bases from J; bases unmatched to any gene: 10. The CDR3 runs 16 residues. Germline V gives CDR1 SGHTA, CDR2 FQGTGA. The CDR3 is CASSLQTSGSDNEQFF. In DNA form, the CDR3 reads TGTGCCAGCAGCTTACAAACGAGCGGGAGTGATAATGAGCAGTTCTTC. Full variable domain (outside the CDR3, taken from reference TRBV7-3 and TRBJ2-1): GAGVSQTPSNKVTEKGKYVELRCDPISGHTALYWYRQSLGQGPEFLIYFQGTGAADDSGLPNDRFFAVRPEGSVSTLKIQRTERGDSAVYLCASSLQTSGSDNEQFFGPGTRLTVL.

This clonotype was counted a few times. The chain has TRBV4-1 and TRBJ1-2, with 8 bases that match TRBD1. Germline V gene sequence: CDR1 MGHRA, CDR2 YSYEKL. The CDR3 extends over 15 amino acids. V lost 4 bases, J lost 2 bases, and 6 bases stayed unmatched. The DNA for the CDR3 is TGCGCCAGCAGCCCCCGGACAGGGCCCAACTATGGCTACACCTTC. This codes for CASSPRTGPNYGYTF.

The chain combines TRBV19 with TRBJ2-2; a possible D gene is TRBD2 (6 bases). The ends were cut back, 10 bases at V and 5 bases at J, with 17 bases in the middle. The CDR3 covers 14 residues. Per the germline V gene, CDR1 is LNHDA and CDR2 is SQIVND (reference sequence). CDR3 in amino acids: CATTGGRGTGELFF. The CDR3 nucleotides are TGTGCCACGACCGGAGGGCGTGGAACCGGGGAGCTGTTTTTT.

Concerning this clonotype itself: Sequence at one end of the junction differs from germline and may be a read error. The chain has TRBV7-3 and TRBJ2-2; 10 positions match TRBD1. From germline, CDR1 is SGHTA and CDR2 FQGTGA. The CDR3 runs 16 residues. DNA for the CDR3: TGTGCCAGCAGCTTAAGACAGGGGGCGAACACCAGGGAGCTGTTTTTT. This translates into CASSLRQGANTRELFF.

This chain joins TRBV18 and TRBJ1-5; no definite D call. The CDR3 runs 13 residues. V dropped 5 bases and J dropped 1 base, with 6 bases sitting between them. Germline lookup yields CDR1 KGHSH and CDR2 LQKENI. In DNA form, the CDR3 reads TGTGCCAGCTCAAAGGCCAGCAATCAGCCCCAGCATTTT. This encodes CASSKASNQPQHF.

This clonotype showed up just once. The rearrangement links TRBV3-1 to TRBJ2-1; tentative D call: TRBD2 (6 bases). CDR3 size: 12 residues. Trimming removed 4 bases at V and 15 bases at J, with 16 bases between. The germline V gene encodes CDR1 LGHDT and CDR2 YNNKEL (reference sequence). The CDR3 nucleotides read TGTGCCAGCAGCCTCGGAGGGGCCCCCCGGTTCTTC. This translates into CASSLGGAPRFF.

This chain connects TRBV7-2 to TRBJ2-7, with 7 bases lining up with TRBD2. V gave up 1 base and J gave up 7 bases; unmatched junction bases: 4. Germline V gene lookup returns CDR1 SGHTA and CDR2 FQGNSA. This CDR3 has 13 amino acids. CDR3 sequence: CASSLGREREQYF. CDR3 DNA sequence: TGTGCCAGCAGCTTAGGGCGGGAGCGTGAGCAGTACTTC.

This clonotype has a handful of counts. The gene calls are TRBV28 and TRBJ2-6; D ambiguous. This CDR3 has 13 residues. Trimming removed 8 bases at V and 2 bases at J, with 7 bases between. Germline values: CDR1 MDHEN, CDR2 SYDVKM. The CDR3 DNA reads as TGTGCCAGCCTCCCCGCTGGGGCCAACGTCCTGACTTTC. This gives the protein CASLPAGANVLTF.

There are many counts of this clonotype. This chain joins TRBV2 and TRBJ2-7, with 8 positions matching TRBD1. Germline V gene sequence: CDR1 SNHLY, CDR2 FYNNEI. This CDR3 has 15 residues. Trimming removed 4 bases from V and 3 bases from J; junction bases left unmatched: 8. The DNA of the CDR3 is TGTGCCAGCAGTGCTGATCCGGGACAGGTCTACGAGCAGTACTTC. Translating gives CASSADPGQVYEQYF. Using reference TRBV2 and TRBJ2-7 for the parts outside the CDR3, the full variable domain is EPEVTQTPSHQVTQMGQEVILRCVPISNHLYFYWYRQILGQKVEFLVSFYNNEISEKSEIFDDQFSVERPDGSNFTLKIRSTKLEDSAMYFCASSADPGQVYEQYFGPGTRLTVT.

The chain couples TRBV19 to TRBJ2-2, with 7 nucleotides matching TRBD1. Germline lookup yields CDR1 LNHDA and CDR2 SQIVND (reference sequence). J gave up 4 bases and V 4 bases, and 9 bases lay outside the gene matches. CDR3 length equals 16 residues. CDR3 protein: CASSNPTGAFTGELFF. CDR3 coding DNA: TGTGCCAGTAGTAATCCTACAGGGGCCTTCACCGGGGAGCTGTTTTTT.

This clonotype was found many times. The genes are TRBV6-1 and TRBJ1-2; 7 bases agree with TRBD1. V gave up 5 bases and J gave up 5 bases; unmatched junction bases: 8. Per germline, CDR1 MNHNS and CDR2 SASEGT. The CDR3 consists of 14 residues. This chain's CDR3 is CASSPRETGYGYTF. The CDR3 bases are TGTGCCAGCAGTCCCCGTGAGACAGGGTATGGCTACACCTTC.

This clonotype was counted many times. The rearrangement links TRBV20-1 to TRBJ2-7; TRBD2 matches at 9 bases. The CDR3 loop spans 19 amino acids. Germline trimming cut 1 base from V and 4 bases from J; bases unmatched to any gene: 20. The germline V gene encodes CDR1 DFQATT and CDR2 SNEGSKA (reference sequence). This chain's CDR3 is CSARAFPGLASLGLYEQYF. The CDR3 coding sequence is TGCAGTGCTAGAGCTTTTCCGGGACTAGCCTCCTTGGGTCTGTACGAGCAGTACTTC.

This clonotype was detected many times. The V gene is TRBV7-8, the J gene TRBJ1-1; no clear D gene. Germline V gene data show CDR1 as SGHVS and CDR2 as FQNEAQ. There are 13 residues in the CDR3. Trimming shortened V by 2 bases and J by 8 bases, and 12 bases separated the two germline ends. The CDR3 nucleotides are TGTGCCAGCAGCTTAATCCCACGGGCCGAAGCTTTCTTT. This codes for CASSLIPRAEAFF.